These 29 T cell receptor beta chains were sequenced from one sample in a study of a mutant IDH1 vaccine in newly diagnosed glioma. The antigens for these receptors are not known. Sequenced by immunoSEQ multiplex PCR; TCRdb stores in-frame clones only, minus some. In the table there are tens of thousands of clones, roughly 80% of which are singletons. The time point denotes: week 47, end of study. Vaccine doses each comprised 300 ug of mutant IDH1 20-mer peptide, with topical imiquimod. The material was PBMCs, obtained from a glioma patient whose treatment included an IDH1 peptide vaccine. These receptor sequences come from a woman in her forties or fifties with glioma.

The chain carries TRBV27 and TRBJ2-7; TRBD1 aligns across 8 bases. Trimming removed 4 bases from V and 3 bases from J; junction bases left unmatched: 5. This CDR3 spans 14 amino acids. The germline CDR1 and CDR2 sequences are MNHEY and SMNVEV (reference sequence). CDR3 in amino acids: CASSSRQGLYEQYF. CDR3 in DNA: TGTGCCAGCAGTTCCAGACAGGGGCTCTACGAGCAGTACTTC.

The J gene is TRBJ1-5, the V gene TRBV27; tentatively, D is TRBD1 (6 bases). In germline, CDR1 is MNHEY, CDR2 SMNVEV (reference sequence). V lost 5 bases to trimming and J lost 0 bases, with 14 bases between them. This CDR3 contains 16 residues. As DNA, the CDR3 is TGTGCCAGCAGTAGCCTAGGGGGGACTAGCAATCAGCCCCAGCATTTT. Protein: CASSSLGGTSNQPQHF.

As to this clone: The sample contains more than one DNA sequence encoding this CDR3. V gene TRBV5-1 combines with J gene TRBJ1-5; 7 positions match TRBD1. The CDR3 extends over 15 amino acids. The V gene end was trimmed by 0 bases and the J gene end by 3 bases; junction bases not matched to a gene: 3. Germline CDR1 is SGHRS and CDR2 is YFSETQ. CDR3 bases: TGCGCCAGCAGCTTGGGGGACAGAGACAATCAGCCCCAGCATTTT. Amino acids: CASSLGDRDNQPQHF. Combining the CDR3 with reference TRBV5-1 and TRBJ1-5 gives the whole variable domain KAGVTQTPRYLIKTRGQQVTLSCSPISGHRSVSWYQQTPGQGLQFLFEYFSETQRNKGNFPGRFSGRQFSNSRSEMNVSTLELGDSALYLCASSLGDRDNQPQHFGDGTRLSIL.

CDR3 DNA sequence: TGTGCCAGCAGCGCTGGACTAGCGGGGGGGCGTGGAGATACGCAGTATTTT. Translated: CASSAGLAGGRGDTQYF. The rearrangement uses TRBV5-6 and TRBJ2-3; 15 nucleotides agree with TRBD2. The CDR3 runs to 17 residues. V lost 4 bases and J lost 5; bases outside the gene matches: 8. The germline V gene encodes CDR1 SGHDT and CDR2 YYEEEE.

V is TRBV5-4 and J is TRBJ2-3; 7 nucleotides line up with TRBD2. Germline V CDR1 and CDR2: SGHNT, YYREEE (reference sequence). This CDR3 is built from 16 residues. With V trimmed by 5 bases and J by 0 bases, 9 bases remained unmatched. In DNA, the CDR3 is TGTGCCAGCAGGGCCCCTCTAGCGGCTAGCACAGATACGCAGTATTTT. It specifies CASRAPLAASTDTQYF.

The gene calls are TRBV6-6 and TRBJ1-2; TRBD1 might be the D (5 bases). This CDR3 comprises 13 residues. Germline-derived CDR1 and CDR2 are MNHNY and SVGAGI (reference sequence). V lost 6 bases to trimming and J lost 4 bases, with 12 bases between them. CDR3 sequence reads: CASRTAILYGYTF. In DNA form, the CDR3 reads TGTGCCAGCAGGACAGCAATTCTCTATGGCTACACCTTC.

The V and J genes are TRBV5-1 and TRBJ1-2, with no clear D. The CDR3 spans 12 residues. Trimming took 0 bases from V and 7 from J, leaving 7 bases between them. Germline loops: CDR1 SGHRS, CDR2 YFSETQ. The CDR3 reads CASSLGGGGYTF. The CDR3 region has the DNA TGCGCCAGCAGCTTGGGGGGAGGTGGCTACACCTTC.

The chain has TRBV2 and TRBJ1-1, with D tentatively TRBD1 (5 bases). V lost 0 bases and J 10 bases, leaving 9 bases between the germline ends. This CDR3 has 12 residues. The germline V gene encodes CDR1 SNHLY and CDR2 FYNNEI. The CDR3: CASSEAGAGAFF. For the CDR3, the DNA is TGTGCCAGCAGTGAAGCAGGGGCTGGAGCTTTCTTT.

J is TRBJ1-1 and V is TRBV18, with D hard to call. CDR1 KGHSH and CDR2 LQKENI come from the germline V gene. The ends were cut back, 0 bases at V and 1 base at J, with 18 bases in the middle. The CDR3 has 18 amino acids. CDR3 region: CASSPPVSTRLPNTEAFF. Written as DNA, the CDR3 is TGTGCCAGCTCACCACCGGTGTCTACCAGACTTCCGAACACTGAAGCTTTCTTT. The variable domain in full, with the rest retrieved from reference TRBV18 and TRBJ1-1, is NAGVMQNPRHLVRRRGQEARLRCSPMKGHSHVYWYRQLPEEGLKFMVYLQKENIIDESGMPKERFSAEFPKEGPSILRIQQVVRGDSAAYFCASSPPVSTRLPNTEAFFGQGTRLTVV.

DNA of the CDR3: TGTGCCAGCAGGGGGCAGGGGAATTCACCCCTCCACTTT. Translating gives CASRGQGNSPLHF. This chain joins TRBV7-9 and TRBJ1-6, with D maybe TRBD1 (6 bases). Per germline, CDR1 SEHNR and CDR2 FQNEAQ (reference sequence). The CDR3 is 13 residues long. Trimming took 6 bases from V and 7 from J, leaving 10 bases between them.

The table lists this clone with a few counts. The chain couples TRBV4-2 to TRBJ2-1, with D maybe TRBD2 (6 bases). Germline lookup yields CDR1 LGHNA and CDR2 YNFKEQ. The CDR3 is made up of 17 amino acids. The V end was cut by 4 bases, the J end by 6 bases, with 22 bases between. The CDR3 loop reads CASSLGGFGGAFNEQFF. DNA for the CDR3: TGTGCCAGCAGCCTCGGCGGTTTCGGGGGAGCTTTCAATGAGCAGTTCTTC.

The chain uses TRBV7-9 and TRBJ2-5; tentative D call: TRBD2 (7 bases). V shed 7 bases and J shed 5 bases, with 17 bases lying between them. From germline, CDR1 is SEHNR and CDR2 FQNEAQ (reference sequence). This CDR3 is built from 14 residues. The CDR3 DNA follows: TGTGCCAGCACGCTATCGGGGGGCAGGGAGACCCAGTACTTC. This codes for CASTLSGGRETQYF.

V gene TRBV19 combines with J gene TRBJ1-1; D gene unclear. The V end lost 5 bases, the J end lost 6 bases, and 13 bases lay between the germline ends. Germline V CDR1 and CDR2: LNHDA, SQIVND (reference sequence). There are 13 residues in the CDR3. DNA of the CDR3: TGTGCCAGTAGTCGATTAACGGGAGCTGAAGCTTTCTTT. Protein sequence: CASSRLTGAEAFF.

J is TRBJ1-3 and V is TRBV14; D is uncertain. Trimming took 1 base from V and 1 from J, leaving 11 bases between them. Germline V gene lookup returns CDR1 SGHDN and CDR2 FVKESK. This CDR3 has 16 amino acids. The DNA of the CDR3 is TGTGCCAGCAGCCAAGGCGGTTTTGGGTCTGGAAACACCATATATTTT. Translation: CASSQGGFGSGNTIYF.

The CDR3 DNA is TGTGCCAGCAGCTTGGGACAGGCTGGGAACACTGAAGCTTTCTTT. Residues: CASSLGQAGNTEAFF. The V gene is TRBV5-5, the J gene TRBJ1-1; possible D gene TRBD1, 6 bases. V was shortened by 0 bases and J by 1 base, with 10 bases between the two germline ends. Germline lookup yields CDR1 SGHKS and CDR2 YYEKEE (reference sequence). CDR3 length equals 15 residues. The entire variable domain, with the rest obtained from reference TRBV5-5 and TRBJ1-1, is as follows: DAGVTQSPTHLIKTRGQQVTLRCSPISGHKSVSWYQQVLGQGPQFIFQYYEKEERGRGNFPDRFSARQFPNYSSELNVNALLLGDSALYLCASSLGQAGNTEAFFGQGTRLTVV.

The chain combines TRBV9 with TRBJ1-6; D is undetermined. From germline, CDR1 is SGDLS and CDR2 YYNGEE. Trimming removed 3 bases at V and 0 bases at J, with 10 bases between. This CDR3 is 16 amino acids long. CDR3 in DNA: TGTGCCAGCAGCGCCCGGGGAGGCTCCTATAATTCACCCCTCCACTTT. Its translation is CASSARGGSYNSPLHF.

The rearrangement links TRBV9 to TRBJ1-4; 9 nucleotides agree with TRBD1. V lost 0 bases, J lost 5 bases, and 5 bases stayed unmatched. The CDR3 has 16 amino acids. The germline V gene has CDR1 SGDLS and CDR2 YYNGEE. This CDR3 is CASSVGIGTGNEKLFF. CDR3 bases: TGTGCCAGCAGCGTAGGAATTGGGACAGGGAATGAAAAACTGTTTTTT.

This chain links TRBV4-1 with TRBJ1-1; D may be TRBD1 (5 bases). The germline gives CDR1 MGHRA, CDR2 YSYEKL. V gave up 5 bases and J gave up 7 bases, with 8 bases separating them. The CDR3 consists of 11 residues. The CDR3 region is CASSTGGEAFF. Written as DNA, the CDR3 is TGCGCCAGCAGCACCGGGGGTGAAGCTTTCTTT.

V is TRBV5-4 and J is TRBJ1-4, with 7 bases that match TRBD1. Germline CDR1 reads SGHNT; CDR2 reads YYREEE (reference sequence). Trimming took 3 bases from V and 8 from J; bases not matched to a gene: 10. The CDR3 contains 15 residues. CDR3 nucleotides: TGTGCCAGCAGCTCCCGGTTTCAGGGGGAGGAAAAACTGTTTTTT. It encodes CASSSRFQGEEKLFF.

CDR3 residues: CASSRRARRSGGTQYF. DNA of the CDR3: TGTGCCAGCAGCCGCCGGGCCCGCCGGAGTGGAGGTACGCAGTATTTT. The V call is TRBV5-6, the J call TRBJ2-3; TRBD2 might be the D (5 bases). The CDR3 totals 16 residues. The germline gives CDR1 SGHDT, CDR2 YYEEEE. Trimming took off 4 bases at V and 8 bases at J, with 23 bases between the two ends.

V and J are TRBV5-6 and TRBJ2-3; D possibly corresponds to TRBD1 (5 bases). Germline CDR1 and CDR2: SGHDT and YYEEEE. The CDR3 is made up of 19 amino acids. Trimming pared 1 base from V and 5 bases from J, leaving 26 bases between. The CDR3 sequence: CASSLLGQGVASGLDTQYF. The DNA for the CDR3 is TGTGCCAGCAGCTTGCTTGGGCAAGGGGTAGCCTCCGGGTTAGATACGCAGTATTTT.

The chain couples TRBV9 to TRBJ2-3, with a tentative D call TRBD1 (5 bases). V was pared by 0 bases and J by 1 base, with 9 bases between. The CDR3 is made up of 15 amino acids. Germline V gives CDR1 SGDLS, CDR2 YYNGEE. The CDR3 DNA sequence: TGTGCCAGCAGCGTAGAAGGGGTGGGCACAGATACGCAGTATTTT. It encodes CASSVEGVGTDTQYF.

This clone was seen only once. The rearrangement links TRBV5-4 to TRBJ1-2; TRBD1 agrees at 9 bases. CDR3 length equals 13 residues. Trimming took 4 bases from V and 8 from J; bases not matched to a gene: 6. Germline-derived CDR1 and CDR2 are SGHNT and YYREEE (reference sequence). CDR3 sequence (DNA): TGTGCCAGCAGCGGAATCACAGGGGGCGGCTACACCTTC. The encoded protein is CASSGITGGGYTF.

This clone was detected only a few times. The chain has TRBV5-1 and TRBJ1-1; 10 bases map to TRBD1. Germline trimming cut 4 bases from V and 6 bases from J; bases unmatched to any gene: 6. Germline-derived CDR1 and CDR2 are SGHRS and YFSETQ. The CDR3 has 14 residues. The CDR3 bases are TGCGCCAGCAGCGGTGGGACAGGGGTGGCTGAAGCTTTCTTT. Its protein product is CASSGGTGVAEAFF.

This rearrangement joins TRBV7-9 to TRBJ1-6, with a tentative D call TRBD1 (5 bases). Germline CDR1 is SEHNR and CDR2 is FQNEAQ (reference sequence). This CDR3 contains 15 residues. Between the trimmed V and J ends, which lost 1 base and 7 bases, there was a span of 11 bases. The CDR3 loop is CASSLDGRENSPLHF. The CDR3 DNA sequence: TGTGCCAGCAGCTTAGACGGCAGGGAGAATTCACCCCTCCACTTT.

This chain links TRBV30 with TRBJ2-3; D is uncertain. The CDR3 runs 13 residues. Germline CDR1 GTSNPN, CDR2 SVGIG (reference sequence). The V end lost 7 bases, the J end lost 2 bases, and 13 bases lay between the germline ends. DNA for the CDR3: TGTGCCTTTTCGACGGTTTCCACAGATACGCAGTATTTT. It encodes CAFSTVSTDTQYF.

This chain connects TRBV6-6 to TRBJ1-1; D uncertain. Trimming shortened V by 7 bases and J by 4 bases, and 10 bases separated the two germline ends. This CDR3 contains 12 residues. Per the germline V gene, CDR1 is MNHNY and CDR2 is SVGAGI (reference sequence). CDR3 nucleotides: TGTGCCAGCACTGGGAGAATCACTGAAGCTTTCTTT. Its translation is CASTGRITEAFF.

J is TRBJ2-3 and V is TRBV5-1; D remains unclear. There are 13 residues in the CDR3. Germline V gene lookup returns CDR1 SGHRS and CDR2 YFSETQ. The V gene lost 0 bases and the J gene lost 4 bases, with 6 bases spanning the gap. In DNA, the CDR3 is TGCGCCAGCAGCTTGGATCCCCCAGATACGCAGTATTTT. Translated: CASSLDPPDTQYF. The entire variable domain, with the rest obtained from reference TRBV5-1 and TRBJ2-3, is as follows: KAGVTQTPRYLIKTRGQQVTLSCSPISGHRSVSWYQQTPGQGLQFLFEYFSETQRNKGNFPGRFSGRQFSNSRSEMNVSTLELGDSALYLCASSLDPPDTQYFGPGTRLTVL.

This rearrangement joins TRBV5-1 to TRBJ1-3; no clear D. Germline CDR1 is SGHRS and CDR2 is YFSETQ. The CDR3 runs to 19 residues. V was trimmed by 0 bases and J by 2 bases, leaving 21 bases between them. The CDR3 region is CASSLERQAGLGTGNTIYF. The DNA for the CDR3 is TGCGCCAGCAGCTTGGAGAGACAAGCAGGTTTAGGAACTGGAAACACCATATATTTT.